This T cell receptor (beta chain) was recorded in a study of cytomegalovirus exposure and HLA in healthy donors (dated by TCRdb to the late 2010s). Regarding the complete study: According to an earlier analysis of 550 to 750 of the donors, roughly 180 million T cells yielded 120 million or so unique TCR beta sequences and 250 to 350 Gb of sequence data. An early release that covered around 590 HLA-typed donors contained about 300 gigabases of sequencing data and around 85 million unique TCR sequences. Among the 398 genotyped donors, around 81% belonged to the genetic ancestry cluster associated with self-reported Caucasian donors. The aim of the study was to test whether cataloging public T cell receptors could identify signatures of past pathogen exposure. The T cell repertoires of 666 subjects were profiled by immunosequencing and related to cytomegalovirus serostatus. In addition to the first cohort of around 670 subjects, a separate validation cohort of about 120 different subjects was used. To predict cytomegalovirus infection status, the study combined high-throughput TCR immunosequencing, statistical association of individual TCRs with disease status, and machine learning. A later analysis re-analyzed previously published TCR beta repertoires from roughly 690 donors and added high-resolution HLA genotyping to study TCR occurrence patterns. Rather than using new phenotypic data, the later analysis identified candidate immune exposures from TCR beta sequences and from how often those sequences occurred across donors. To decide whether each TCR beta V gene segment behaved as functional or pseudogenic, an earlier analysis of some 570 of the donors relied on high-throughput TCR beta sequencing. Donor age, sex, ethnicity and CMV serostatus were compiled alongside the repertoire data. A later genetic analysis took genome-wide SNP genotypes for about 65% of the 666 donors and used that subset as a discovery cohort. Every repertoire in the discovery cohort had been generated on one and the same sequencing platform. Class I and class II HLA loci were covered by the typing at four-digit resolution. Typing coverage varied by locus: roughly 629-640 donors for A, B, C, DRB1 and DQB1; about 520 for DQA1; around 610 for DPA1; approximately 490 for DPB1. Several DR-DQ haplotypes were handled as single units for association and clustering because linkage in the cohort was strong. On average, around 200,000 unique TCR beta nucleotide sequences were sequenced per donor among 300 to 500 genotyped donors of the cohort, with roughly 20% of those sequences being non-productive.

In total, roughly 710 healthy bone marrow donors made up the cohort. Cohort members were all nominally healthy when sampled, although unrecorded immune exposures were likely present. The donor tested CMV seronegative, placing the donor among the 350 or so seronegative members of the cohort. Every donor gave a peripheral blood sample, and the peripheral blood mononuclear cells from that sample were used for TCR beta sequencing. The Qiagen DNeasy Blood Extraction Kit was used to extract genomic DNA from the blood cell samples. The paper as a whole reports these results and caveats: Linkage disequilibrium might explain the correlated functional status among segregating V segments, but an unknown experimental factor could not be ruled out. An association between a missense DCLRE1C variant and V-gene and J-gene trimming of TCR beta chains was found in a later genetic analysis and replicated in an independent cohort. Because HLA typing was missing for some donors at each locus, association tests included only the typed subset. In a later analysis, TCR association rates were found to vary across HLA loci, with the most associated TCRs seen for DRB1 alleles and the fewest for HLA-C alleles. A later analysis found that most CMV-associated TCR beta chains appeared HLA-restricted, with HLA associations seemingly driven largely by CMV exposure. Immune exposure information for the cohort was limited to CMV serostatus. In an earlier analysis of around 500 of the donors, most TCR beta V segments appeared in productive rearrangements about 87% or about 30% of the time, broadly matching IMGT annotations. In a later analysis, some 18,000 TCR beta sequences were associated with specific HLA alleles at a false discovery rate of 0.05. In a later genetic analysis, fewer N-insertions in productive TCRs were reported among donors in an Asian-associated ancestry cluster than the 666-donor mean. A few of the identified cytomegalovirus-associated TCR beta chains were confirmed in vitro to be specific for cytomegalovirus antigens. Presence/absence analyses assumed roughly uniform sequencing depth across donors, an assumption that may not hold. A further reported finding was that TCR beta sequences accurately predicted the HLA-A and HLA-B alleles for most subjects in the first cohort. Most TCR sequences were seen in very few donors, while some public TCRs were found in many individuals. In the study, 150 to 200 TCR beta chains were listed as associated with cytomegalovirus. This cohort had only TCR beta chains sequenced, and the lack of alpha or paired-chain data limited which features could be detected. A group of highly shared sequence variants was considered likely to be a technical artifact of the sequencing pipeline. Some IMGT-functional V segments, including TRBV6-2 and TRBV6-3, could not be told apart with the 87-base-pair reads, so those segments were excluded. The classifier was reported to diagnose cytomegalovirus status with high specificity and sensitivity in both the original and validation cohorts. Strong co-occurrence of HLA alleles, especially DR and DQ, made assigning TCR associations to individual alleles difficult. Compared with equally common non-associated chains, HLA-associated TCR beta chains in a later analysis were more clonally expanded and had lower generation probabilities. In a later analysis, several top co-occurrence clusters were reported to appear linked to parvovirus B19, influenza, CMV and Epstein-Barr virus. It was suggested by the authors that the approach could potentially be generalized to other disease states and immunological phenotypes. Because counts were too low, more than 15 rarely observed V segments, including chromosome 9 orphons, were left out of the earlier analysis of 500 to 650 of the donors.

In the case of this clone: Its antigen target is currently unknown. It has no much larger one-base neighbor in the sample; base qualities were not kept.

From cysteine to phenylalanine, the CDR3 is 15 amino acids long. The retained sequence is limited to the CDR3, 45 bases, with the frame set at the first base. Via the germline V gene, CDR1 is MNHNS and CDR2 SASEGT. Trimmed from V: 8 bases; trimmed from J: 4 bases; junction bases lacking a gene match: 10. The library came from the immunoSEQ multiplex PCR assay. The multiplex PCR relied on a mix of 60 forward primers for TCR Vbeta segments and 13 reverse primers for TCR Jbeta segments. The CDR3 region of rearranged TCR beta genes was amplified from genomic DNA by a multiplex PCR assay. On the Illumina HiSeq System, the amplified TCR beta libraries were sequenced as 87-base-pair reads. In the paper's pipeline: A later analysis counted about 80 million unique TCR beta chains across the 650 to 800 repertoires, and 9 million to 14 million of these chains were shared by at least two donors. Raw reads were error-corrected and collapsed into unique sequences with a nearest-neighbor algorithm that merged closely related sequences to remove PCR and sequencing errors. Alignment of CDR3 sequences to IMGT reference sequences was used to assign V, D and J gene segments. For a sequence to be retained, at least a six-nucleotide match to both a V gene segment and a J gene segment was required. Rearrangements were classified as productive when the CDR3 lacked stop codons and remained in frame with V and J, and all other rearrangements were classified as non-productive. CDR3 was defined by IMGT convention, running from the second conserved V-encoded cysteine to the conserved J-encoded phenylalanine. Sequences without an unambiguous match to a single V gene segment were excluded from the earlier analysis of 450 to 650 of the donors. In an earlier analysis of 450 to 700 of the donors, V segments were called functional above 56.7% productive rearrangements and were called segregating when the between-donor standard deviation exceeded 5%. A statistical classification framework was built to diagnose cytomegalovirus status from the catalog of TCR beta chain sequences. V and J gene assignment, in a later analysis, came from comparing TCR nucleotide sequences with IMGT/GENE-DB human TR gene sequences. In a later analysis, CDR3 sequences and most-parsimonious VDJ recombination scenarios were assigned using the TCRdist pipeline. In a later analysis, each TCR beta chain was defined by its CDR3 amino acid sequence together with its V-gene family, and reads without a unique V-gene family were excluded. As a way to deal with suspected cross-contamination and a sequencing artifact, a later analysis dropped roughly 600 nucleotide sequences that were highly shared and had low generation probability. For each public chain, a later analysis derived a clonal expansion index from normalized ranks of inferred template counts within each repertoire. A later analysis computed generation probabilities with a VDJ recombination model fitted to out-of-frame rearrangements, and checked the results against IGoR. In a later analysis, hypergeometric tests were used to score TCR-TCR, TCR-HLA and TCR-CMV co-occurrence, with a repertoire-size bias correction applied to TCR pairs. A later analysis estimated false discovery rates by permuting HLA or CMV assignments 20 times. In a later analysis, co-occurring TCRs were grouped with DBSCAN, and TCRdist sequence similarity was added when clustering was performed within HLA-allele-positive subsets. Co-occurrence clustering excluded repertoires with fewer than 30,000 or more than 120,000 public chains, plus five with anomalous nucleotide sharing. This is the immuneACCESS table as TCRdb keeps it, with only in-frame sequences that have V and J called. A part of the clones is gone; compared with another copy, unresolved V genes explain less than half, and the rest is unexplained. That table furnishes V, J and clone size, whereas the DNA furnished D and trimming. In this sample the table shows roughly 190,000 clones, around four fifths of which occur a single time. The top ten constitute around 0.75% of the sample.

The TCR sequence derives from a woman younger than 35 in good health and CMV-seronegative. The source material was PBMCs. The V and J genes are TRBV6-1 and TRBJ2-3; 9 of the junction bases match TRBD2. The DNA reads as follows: TGTGCCAGCGCGTCTGGTGCGGGAGGGCCAGATACGCAGTATTTT. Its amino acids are CASASGAGGPDTQYF.